A selection of T cell receptor beta chains follows, all from one sample in a study of control samples from healthy donors and cancer patients. The repertoire was sequenced with immunoSEQ multiplex PCR; TCRdb's copy has only in-frame clones and lacks some. The sample has roughly 120,000 clones; more than 85% are singletons. Sample: PBMCs. The receptors come from a man aged 50 to 60 with head and neck cancer. CDR3s include the opening cysteine and the closing phenylalanine or tryptophan. D genes are given only for firm matches. The size entry is marked missing in some rows and otherwise reads once, few, many or a size class.

CDR3 DNA	CDR3 protein	clone size	V gene	D gene	J gene
TGTGCCAGCAGTTTACAGGGCACCGGCTCCTACAATGAGCAGTTCTTC	CASSLQGTGSYNEQFF	NA	TRBV3-1/TRBV3-2	NA	TRBJ2-1
TGTGCCAGCAGCTTGAAAACTACTAGCACAGATACGCAGTATTTT	CASSLKTTSTDTQYF	NA	TRBV5-4	NA	TRBJ2-3
TGTGCCATCAGGGCCAACCCGGGACAGTTAGCTAACTATGGCTACACCTTC	CAIRANPGQLANYGYTF	NA	TRBV10-3	TRBD1	TRBJ1-2
TGTGCCAGCAGCTTAGGTGGTAGTCGTGAGCAGTTCTTC	CASSLGGSREQFF	NA	TRBV11-1	NA	TRBJ2-1
TGTGCCAGCAGTGAAAGGGGACGGGAATACACAGATACGCAGTATTTT	CASSERGREYTDTQYF	NA	TRBV6-1	NA	TRBJ2-3
TGTGCCAGCAGCCAAGATGGGGAGGCCGGGGGAGCTTTCTTT	CASSQDGEAGGAFF	NA	TRBV4-2	NA	TRBJ1-1
TGTGCCAGCTCAGGGCAGGCAAACTCCTACGAGCAGTACTTC	CASSGQANSYEQYF	NA	TRBV18	NA	TRBJ2-7
TGCGCCAGCAAGCATGAGCCAGGGGTGAACCTAGGAGGCTACACCTTC	CASKHEPGVNLGGYTF	NA	TRBV5-1	NA	TRBJ1-2
TGTGCCAGCAGCTTAGCCGGGACAGGACTGTACGAGCAGTACTTC	CASSLAGTGLYEQYF	NA	TRBV7-6	TRBD1	TRBJ2-7
TGTGCCAGTAGTATGGGAACAGGCACTGAAGCTTTCTTT	CASSMGTGTEAFF	NA	TRBV19	NA	TRBJ1-1
TGTGCCAGTAGTCCAGGGTACGGCCTGACTGAAGCTTTCTTT	CASSPGYGLTEAFF	NA	TRBV19	NA	TRBJ1-1
TGTGCCAGCAGCTTAGGGGACAGGGCCCAAGAGACCCAGTACTTC	CASSLGDRAQETQYF	NA	TRBV7-9	TRBD1	TRBJ2-5
TGCGCCAGCAGCTTAGGTACAGGTTACAATCAGCCCCAGCATTTT	CASSLGTGYNQPQHF	NA	TRBV5-1	NA	TRBJ1-5
TGCGCCAGCAGCTTGGCCTCAGTGGCTAGCACAGATACGCAGTATTTT	CASSLASVASTDTQYF	once	TRBV5-1	NA	TRBJ2-3
TGTGCCAGCAGCCCGGCGGTGAGGGCCGTTCCGATTCGCTACACCTTC	CASSPAVRAVPIRYTF	NA	TRBV4-2	NA	TRBJ1-2
TGTGCCAGCATGACAGGAGACTATGGCTACACCTTC	CASMTGDYGYTF	NA	TRBV2	NA	TRBJ1-2
TGCAGTGCTAGTCCAGGGACAGAGGAAAGCGAGCAGTACTTC	CSASPGTEESEQYF	NA	TRBV20-1	TRBD1	TRBJ2-7
TGTGCCACCAGTGACCCGACGGCTAGCACAGATACGCAGTATTTT	CATSDPTASTDTQYF	NA	TRBV24-1	NA	TRBJ2-3
TGTGCCAGCAGTTCCAGGGACAGGGGGTGGTACGAGCAGTACTTC	CASSSRDRGWYEQYF	NA	TRBV28	TRBD1	TRBJ2-7
TGCGCCAGCAGCGCAGGGGGCGCGAACACTGAAGCTTTCTTT	CASSAGGANTEAFF	NA	TRBV5-1	TRBD1	TRBJ1-1
TGTGCCAGCAGCCGAGGGGCGGGGGGGCCTTCCCCGCAGTATTTT	CASSRGAGGPSPQYF	NA	TRBV3-1/TRBV3-2	TRBD2	TRBJ2-3
TGTGCCAGCAGTTTGACAAGCAATCAGCCCCAGCATTTT	CASSLTSNQPQHF	NA	TRBV12-3/TRBV12-4	NA	TRBJ1-5
TGTGCCAGTACCGGGGGGGGGACCTCGGGCAATCAGCCCCAGCATTTT	CASTGGGTSGNQPQHF	NA	TRBV19	NA	TRBJ1-5
TGTGCCAGCAGCTTAATGGGTGGACAGACTTACGAGCAGTACTTC	CASSLMGGQTYEQYF	NA	TRBV7-9	NA	TRBJ2-7
TGTGCCAGCAGCTCCACCGGGTACCCCTACGAGCAGTACTTC	CASSSTGYPYEQYF	NA	TRBV7-9	NA	TRBJ2-7
TGTGCCAGCAGCTTGTTTTCGGGACAGGGAGGCACTGAAGCTTTCTTT	CASSLFSGQGGTEAFF	NA	TRBV5-5	TRBD1	TRBJ1-1
TGTGCCAGCAGCCCTCCAGGACGCGGGACCTACGAGCAGTACTTC	CASSPPGRGTYEQYF	NA	TRBV7-9	NA	TRBJ2-7
TGTGCCAGCAGCTTGGACAGGAGCTCCTACGAGCAGTACTTC	CASSLDRSSYEQYF	NA	TRBV5-4	NA	TRBJ2-7
TGTGCCAGCTCACCTAGACAGGGGGAAGAGACCCAGTACTTC	CASSPRQGEETQYF	NA	TRBV18	TRBD1	TRBJ2-5
TGTGCCGCCCAGGCGGAGAACTATGGCTACACCTTC	CAAQAENYGYTF	NA	TRBV10-3	NA	TRBJ1-2
TGTGCCAGCAGCGGCACCGGCGGGGGCGCGAACTTC	CASSGTGGGANF	NA	TRBV9	NA	TRBJ2-7
TGTGCCATCAGTTCTAATCCCTTACACAGGGACACTGAAGCTTTCTTT	CAISSNPLHRDTEAFF	NA	TRBV10-3	NA	TRBJ1-1
TGTGCCATCAGTGAGCGGGACAGGCCCCAGCATTTT	CAISERDRPQHF	NA	TRBV10-3	TRBD1	TRBJ1-5
TGTGCCAGCAGCTTAGGCGGGGGACCCTACAATGAGCAGTTCTTC	CASSLGGGPYNEQFF	NA	TRBV7-7	TRBD2	TRBJ2-1
TGTGCCAGCAGCCGACAGGGGTCCCAGATGGGCACAGATACGCAGTATTTT	CASSRQGSQMGTDTQYF	once	TRBV7-6	TRBD1	TRBJ2-3
TGTGCCAGCAGCCAAGATCGGCTGGGCCTCTACACCTTC	CASSQDRLGLYTF	NA	TRBV3-1/TRBV3-2	NA	TRBJ1-2
TGTGCCACCAGTGACCCCAGGGGGCGCACCGGGGAGCTGTTTTTT	CATSDPRGRTGELFF	NA	TRBV24-1	TRBD1	TRBJ2-2
TGTGCTAGTGGGGATCTAGCGGGGGGTTCGAATGAGCAGTTCTTC	CASGDLAGGSNEQFF	NA	TRBV12-5	TRBD2	TRBJ2-1
TGTGCCAGCAGCTTATGGGACAGGGAAAACTATGGCTACACCTTC	CASSLWDRENYGYTF	NA	TRBV5-6	TRBD1	TRBJ1-2
TGTGCCAGCAGCCCCCCCGGAGGACAGGGACCCTACGAGCAGTACTTC	CASSPPGGQGPYEQYF	NA	TRBV14	TRBD1	TRBJ2-7
TGTGCCAGCAGTTACTCGGGGACTAGAAGTATGTGGTTC	CASSYSGTRSMWF	NA	TRBV6-2/TRBV6-3	TRBD2	TRBJ2-7
TGCGCCAGCAGAGTATCCGGGACAGCCGGATATGGCTACACCTTC	CASRVSGTAGYGYTF	NA	TRBV10-2	TRBD1	TRBJ1-2
TGTGCCAGCAGCCGGGGACAGCTGAACACTGAAGCTTTCTTT	CASSRGQLNTEAFF	NA	TRBV3-1/TRBV3-2	TRBD1	TRBJ1-1
TGTGCCTGGACGGAGGGACACTCCTACGAGCAGTACTTC	CAWTEGHSYEQYF	NA	TRBV30	NA	TRBJ2-7
TGTGCCAGCAGCTCAGTTATATCTGGAAACACCATATATTTT	CASSSVISGNTIYF	NA	TRBV7-2	NA	TRBJ1-3